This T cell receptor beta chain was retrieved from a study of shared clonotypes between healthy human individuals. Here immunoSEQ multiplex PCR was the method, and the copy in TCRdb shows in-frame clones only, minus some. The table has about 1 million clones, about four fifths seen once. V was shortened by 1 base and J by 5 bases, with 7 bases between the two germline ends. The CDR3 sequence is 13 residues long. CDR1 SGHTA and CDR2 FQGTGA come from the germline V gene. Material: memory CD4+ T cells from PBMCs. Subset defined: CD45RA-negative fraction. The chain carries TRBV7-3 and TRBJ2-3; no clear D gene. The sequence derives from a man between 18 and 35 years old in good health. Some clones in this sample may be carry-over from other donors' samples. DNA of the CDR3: TGTGCCAGCAGCTTAAAAGCAGGAGATACGCAGTATTTT. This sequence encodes CASSLKAGDTQYF.